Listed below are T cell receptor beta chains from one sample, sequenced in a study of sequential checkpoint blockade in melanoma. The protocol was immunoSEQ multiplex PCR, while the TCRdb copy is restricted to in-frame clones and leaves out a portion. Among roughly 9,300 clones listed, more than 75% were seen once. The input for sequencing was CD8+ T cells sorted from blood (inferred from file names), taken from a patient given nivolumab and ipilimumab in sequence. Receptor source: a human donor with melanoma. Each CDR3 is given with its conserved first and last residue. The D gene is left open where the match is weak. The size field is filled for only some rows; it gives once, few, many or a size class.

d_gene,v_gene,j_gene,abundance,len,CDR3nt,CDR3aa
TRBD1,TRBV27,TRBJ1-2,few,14,TGTGCCAGCAGTCCACAGGGGGGGAACTATGGCTACACCTTC,CASSPQGGNYGYTF
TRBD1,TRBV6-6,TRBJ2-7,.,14,TGTGCCACCGTTGGAGGAACAGGGGGCTACGAGCAGTACTTC,CATVGGTGGYEQYF
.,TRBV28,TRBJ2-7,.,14,TGTGCCAGCAGCTTAGAAAGTGAGGGGGACGAGCAGTACTTC,CASSLESEGDEQYF
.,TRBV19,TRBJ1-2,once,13,TGTGCCAGTAGTATCATTGGCAGCTATGGCTACACCTTC,CASSIIGSYGYTF
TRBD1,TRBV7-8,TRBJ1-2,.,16,TGTGCCAGCAGTTACCGGGACAGGGTTGAATTGGATGGCTACACCTTC,CASSYRDRVELDGYTF
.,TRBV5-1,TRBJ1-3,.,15,TGCGCCAGCAGCTTGGGAGGGAACTCTGGAAACACCATATATTTT,CASSLGGNSGNTIYF
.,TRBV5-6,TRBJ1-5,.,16,TGTGCCAGCAGCTTGGGGCTGGGGCGAGGAAATCAGCCCCAGCATTTT,CASSLGLGRGNQPQHF
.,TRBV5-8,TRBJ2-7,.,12,TGTGCCAGCAGCTTTTTCACCTACGAGCAGTACTTC,CASSFFTYEQYF
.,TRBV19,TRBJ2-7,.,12,TGTGCCAGTAGTGGAGGGACCTACGAGCAGTACTTC,CASSGGTYEQYF
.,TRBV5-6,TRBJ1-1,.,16,TGTGCCAGCAGCTTGGTTACCCCGGGAGCAGACACTGAAGCTTTCTTT,CASSLVTPGADTEAFF
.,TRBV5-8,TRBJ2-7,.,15,TGCGCCAGCAGCTCCGCGAGTAGGGGCAGCTACGAGCAGTACTTC,CASSSASRGSYEQYF
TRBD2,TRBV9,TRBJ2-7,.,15,TGTGCCAGCAGCGCCCGAACTAGCGGGGTTTACGAGCAGTACTTC,CASSARTSGVYEQYF
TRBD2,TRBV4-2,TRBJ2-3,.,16,TGTGCCAGCAGCCAACACTCTAGCGGATCCACAGATACGCAGTATTTT,CASSQHSSGSTDTQYF
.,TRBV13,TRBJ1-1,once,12,TGTGCCAGCAGCTTAGTCGGCACTGAAGCTTTCTTT,CASSLVGTEAFF
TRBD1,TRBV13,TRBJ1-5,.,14,TGTGCCAGCAGCTTTCAGGGGGCAGGTCAGCCCCAGCATTTT,CASSFQGAGQPQHF
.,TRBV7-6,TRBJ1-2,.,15,TGTGCCAGCAGCTTACAGGACAGCCCTAACTATGGCTACACCTTC,CASSLQDSPNYGYTF
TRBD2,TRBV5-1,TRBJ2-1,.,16,TGCGCCAGCAGCCCGGACGCGGCGGGGGGATACAATGAGCAGTTCTTC,CASSPDAAGGYNEQFF
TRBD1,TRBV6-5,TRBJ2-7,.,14,TGTGCCAGCAGTGCCGGGACAGGGGGCTACGAGCAGTACTTC,CASSAGTGGYEQYF
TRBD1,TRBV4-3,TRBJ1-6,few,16,TGCGCCAGCAGCCAATCACGGGACAGGCTAAATTCACCCCTCCACTTT,CASSQSRDRLNSPLHF
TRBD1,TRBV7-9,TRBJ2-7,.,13,TGTGCCAGCGCCGGGACAGCTACCTACGAGCAGTACTTC,CASAGTATYEQYF
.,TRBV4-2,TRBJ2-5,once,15,TGTGCCAGCAGCCAAGATTATGGGCCCGCCGAGACCCAGTACTTC,CASSQDYGPAETQYF
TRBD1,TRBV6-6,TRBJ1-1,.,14,TGTGCCAGCAGTTACAGGGGGCAGGACACTGAAGCTTTCTTT,CASSYRGQDTEAFF
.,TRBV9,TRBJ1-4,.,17,TGTGCCAGCAGCCCCCGGAACATGCGGGACACTAATGAAAAACTGTTTTTT,CASSPRNMRDTNEKLFF
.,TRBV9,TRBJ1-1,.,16,TGTGCCAGCAGCGTGGCGGCAGTAGGGGTTAATGCTGAAGCTTTCTTT,CASSVAAVGVNAEAFF
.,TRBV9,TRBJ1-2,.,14,TGTGCCAGCAGCGTATACGGACAGAACTATGGCTACACCTTC,CASSVYGQNYGYTF
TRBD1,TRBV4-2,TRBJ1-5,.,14,TGTGCCAGCAGCCCCCAGGGGGGCAATCAGCCCCAGCATTTT,CASSPQGGNQPQHF
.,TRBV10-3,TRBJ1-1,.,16,TGTGCCATCAGTGAGTCAAGAACTCGAGGGAACACTGAAGCTTTCTTT,CAISESRTRGNTEAFF